This T cell receptor beta chain was documented in a study of cytomegalovirus exposure and HLA in healthy donors. This clone was seen only once. Only in-frame clones appear in the TCRdb table, and some are missing; sequencing was by immunoSEQ multiplex PCR. The sample yields some 150,000 clones, about 90% seen once. The germline V gene encodes CDR1 SGHNT and CDR2 YYREEE (reference sequence). J lost 4 bases, V lost 4 bases, and 8 bases had no gene match. The CDR3 totals 16 residues. Sample: PBMCs. This sequence was found in a woman aged 18-30 years in good health and CMV-seropositive. The chain recombines TRBV5-4 with TRBJ2-3, with 11 positions matching TRBD2. CDR3: CASSKTSGRYADTQYF. The CDR3 DNA sequence: TGTGCCAGCAGCAAAACTAGCGGGAGATACGCAGATACGCAGTATTTT.